These 22 T cell receptor beta chains came from one sample sequenced in a study of T cells in Graves' hyperthyroidism and ophthalmopathy (dated 2019 in TCRdb). Preparation of the library involved multiplex PCR. Instrument on record: Illumina HiSeq 2000. The TCR beta CDR3 regions were amplified from RNA transcripts. For the first round of RT-PCR on the TCR CDR3, the HTBI primer set was used together with the Qiagen OneStep RT-PCR kit. In-frame beta chains were kept once TCRdb had trimmed the public reads at Q25 with fastp and called clones with MiXCR. Rows matching on CDR3 protein sequence are summarized as one entry with the most common DNA and genes. Within this sample are under 450,000 distinct CDR3 sequences, with approximately 14% of them counted one time only. Approximately 7.5% of the sample rests with the top ten. The sequenced sample consisted of blood. All receptors derive from a woman aged 18 to 35 with Graves' hyperthyroidism.

In its sample, this clonotype was seen many times. J is TRBJ2-2 and V is TRBV30, with TRBD2 matching over 9 bases. The V gene's germline CDR1 is GTSNPN and CDR2 SVGIG (reference sequence). With 2 bases clipped from V and 5 bases from J, the junction kept 0 bases outside the gene matches. The CDR3 covers 13 residues. The CDR3 DNA reads TGTGCCTGGAGTACTAGCGGGACCGGGGAGCTGTTTTTT. It yields the protein CAWSTSGTGELFF.

Only a few counts were recorded for this clonotype. The chain has TRBV14 and TRBJ1-6; D not resolved. Trimming shortened V by 4 bases and J by 0 bases, and 16 bases separated the two germline ends. CDR3 length: 18 amino acids. Germline assignment: CDR1 SGHDN and CDR2 FVKESK. This CDR3 reads CASSRRSPRSSYNSPLHF. For the CDR3, the DNA is TGTGCCAGCAGCCGCCGGTCTCCCAGGAGCTCCTATAATTCACCCCTCCACTTT.

Regarding this clonotype: A read error may be the cause here, since a much bigger clone is one base away. V usage is TRBV28 and J usage is TRBJ2-1; D might be TRBD1 (6 bases). The length of the CDR3 is 16 residues. Trimming removed 5 bases from V and 8 bases from J, with 22 bases in between. Looked up from germline, CDR1 is MDHEN and CDR2 is SYDVKM. For the CDR3, the DNA is TGTGCCAGCAGTGATTTCGGGGACAACGAAAGGTATGAGCAGTTCTTC. Residues: CASSDFGDNERYEQFF.

This clonotype has at least ten counts. The V and J genes are TRBV10-3 and TRBJ1-2, with TRBD1 as a possible D gene (5 bases). This CDR3 has 14 amino acids. Germline loops: CDR1 ENHRY, CDR2 SYGVKD. Trimming removed 10 bases at V and 4 bases at J, with 19 bases between. CDR3 amino acids: CASYIGGRSYGYTF. CDR3 DNA sequence: TGTGCCAGCTATATCGGGGGACGGAGCTATGGCTACACCTTC.

This clonotype came up many times. The chain has TRBV27 and TRBJ1-2, with D hard to call. Between the trimmed V and J ends, which lost 3 bases and 0 bases, there was a span of 8 bases. The V gene's germline CDR1 is MNHEY and CDR2 SMNVEV (reference sequence). The CDR3 has 14 amino acids. CDR3 DNA: TGTGCCAGCAGTTTGAACAATGCTAACTATGGCTACACCTTC. Translating gives CASSLNNANYGYTF.

Only a few counts were recorded for this clonotype. The chain links TRBV20-1 to TRBJ2-7; D is unresolved. Between the trimmed V and J ends, which lost 5 bases and 1 base, there was a span of 12 bases. CDR3 length equals 13 residues. Germline V gene data show CDR1 as DFQATT and CDR2 as SNEGSKA (reference sequence). CDR3 sequence reads: CSAARLGSYEQYF. The CDR3 nucleotides read TGCAGTGCTGCCCGCCTCGGGTCCTACGAGCAGTACTTC.

The V gene is TRBV20-1, the J gene TRBJ2-1; 10 bases are a match to TRBD2. The CDR3 loop spans 18 amino acids. The V gene end was trimmed by 3 bases and the J gene end by 4 bases; junction bases not matched to a gene: 15. Germline loops: CDR1 DFQATT, CDR2 SNEGSKA (reference sequence). The CDR3 DNA reads as TGCAGTGCTAGTTGCCGAAGTAAGCGGGGGGGCAATTACAATGAGCAGTTCTTC. The encoded protein is CSASCRSKRGGNYNEQFF.

This clonotype came up many times. The J gene is TRBJ2-7, the V gene TRBV12-3 or TRBV12-4; 12 bases are a match to TRBD2. The CDR3 is 15 amino acids. The V segment lost 5 bases and the J segment 6 bases; nucleotides outside the gene matches: 8. The CDR3 sequence is CASSPSGLAGPEQYF. Written as DNA, the CDR3 is TGTGCCAGCAGTCCGTCTGGACTAGCGGGACCCGAGCAGTACTTC.

This clonotype turned up a few times. The chain recombines TRBV19 with TRBJ1-2; D not resolved. Germline lookup yields CDR1 LNHDA and CDR2 SQIVND (reference sequence). V was trimmed by 5 bases and J by 6 bases, leaving 19 bases between them. This CDR3 comprises 15 residues. CDR3 DNA: TGTGCCAGTAGTCGCCTAGCAGGCTATGGAAATGGCTACACCTTC. This gives the protein CASSRLAGYGNGYTF.

This clonotype was found many times. The chain combines TRBV18 with TRBJ1-2; D is ambiguous. Germline V CDR1 and CDR2: KGHSH, LQKENI. The ends were cut back, 0 bases at V and 0 bases at J, with 8 bases in the middle. This CDR3 region has 15 residues. The CDR3 sequence: CASSPPLRTNYGYTF. The CDR3 DNA reads TGTGCCAGCTCACCACCGCTTCGAACTAACTATGGCTACACCTTC.

The V gene is TRBV28, the J gene TRBJ1-4, with D maybe TRBD1 (5 bases). This CDR3 has 16 amino acids. V shed 5 bases and J shed 0 bases, with 13 bases lying between them. CDR1 and CDR2 (germline): MDHEN, SYDVKM. DNA of the CDR3: TGTGCCAGCAGTCCTCACCAGGGAACAACTAATGAAAAACTGTTTTTT. This sequence encodes CASSPHQGTTNEKLFF.

The table lists this clonotype with many counts. This chain joins TRBV5-5 and TRBJ1-5; no definite D call. The germline V and J ends were trimmed by 0 bases and 0 bases, with 7 bases remaining between them. Germline CDR1 is SGHKS and CDR2 is YYEKEE (reference sequence). This CDR3 contains 15 residues. The CDR3 bases are TGTGCCAGCAGCTTGGGGACGGTTAGCAATCAGCCCCAGCATTTT. Protein: CASSLGTVSNQPQHF. Complete variable domain (other parts from reference TRBV5-5 and TRBJ1-5): DAGVTQSPTHLIKTRGQQVTLRCSPISGHKSVSWYQQVLGQGPQFIFQYYEKEERGRGNFPDRFSARQFPNYSSELNVNALLLGDSALYLCASSLGTVSNQPQHFGDGTRLSIL.

The V call is TRBV7-9, the J call TRBJ2-7; the match to TRBD2 covers 8 bases. CDR1 is SEHNR and CDR2 is FQNEAQ in the germline V gene (reference sequence). This CDR3 comprises 14 residues. The ends lost 4 bases at V and 5 bases at J; junction bases unmatched: 7. CDR3 residues: CASSSPGGGHEQYF. In nucleotides, the CDR3 is TGTGCCAGCAGCTCCCCGGGGGGGGGCCACGAGCAGTACTTC. Full variable domain (remainder filled in from reference TRBV7-9 and TRBJ2-7): DTGVSQNPRHKITKRGQNVTFRCDPISEHNRLYWYRQTLGQGPEFLTYFQNEAQLEKSRLLSDRFSAERPKGSFSTLEIQRTEQGDSAMYLCASSSPGGGHEQYFGPGTRLTVT.

The J gene is TRBJ2-3, the V gene TRBV3-1; 9 bases agree with TRBD2. CDR1 is LGHDT, CDR2 YNNKEL, per germline (reference sequence). The V and J ends lost 2 bases and 3 bases, in that order; junction bases with no gene match: 9. The CDR3 sequence is 17 residues long. The CDR3 DNA is TGTGCCAGCAGCCAAAGGGCGGGAGGGACGATTACAGATACGCAGTATTTT. Translated, it gives CASSQRAGGTITDTQYF.

This clonotype appeared many times. The CDR3 nucleotides read TGCAGTGTGCTAGAGGCAAGGGGGCAGTCCTACGAGCAGTACTTC. This translates into CSVLEARGQSYEQYF. The J gene is TRBJ2-7, the V gene TRBV20-1, with 7 bases identical to TRBD1. With V trimmed by 7 bases and J by 1 base, 13 bases remained unmatched. Germline V gene data show CDR1 as DFQATT and CDR2 as SNEGSKA (reference sequence). The CDR3 covers 15 residues.

This clonotype was seen more than once but under ten times. The rearrangement joins TRBV4-1 to TRBJ1-5, with TRBD1 matching over 8 bases. This CDR3 is built from 16 residues. The trim removed 1 base at V and 3 bases at J, leaving 5 bases unmatched. The germline CDR1 and CDR2 sequences are MGHRA and YSYEKL. The CDR3 sequence is CASSQAPGGDNQPQHF. DNA of the CDR3: TGCGCCAGCAGCCAAGCTCCAGGGGGCGACAATCAGCCCCAGCATTTT.

This clonotype was counted ten times or more. This sequence joins TRBV3-1 and TRBJ2-7, with 15 nucleotides matching TRBD2. The junction had 4 bases not matched to a gene; V was cut back by 5 bases and J by 2 bases. Germline V gives CDR1 LGHDT, CDR2 YNNKEL (reference sequence). This CDR3 contains 16 residues. The DNA for the CDR3 is TGTGCCAGCAGCTCCGGACTAGCGGGGGGGACCTACGAGCAGTACTTC. Its protein product is CASSSGLAGGTYEQYF.

This rearrangement joins TRBV12-3 or TRBV12-4 to TRBJ2-1; 10 bases are shared with TRBD2. This CDR3 is built from 15 residues. V was clipped by 6 bases and J by 10 bases; unmatched bases: 12. The CDR3 nucleotides read TGTGCCAGCAGATACACGGGACTAGCGCCCAGAGAGCAGTTCTTC. It encodes CASRYTGLAPREQFF.

This clonotype came up many times. The J gene is TRBJ2-1, the V gene TRBV20-1; TRBD2 aligns across 9 bases. The CDR3 is made up of 13 amino acids. Germline V gives CDR1 DFQATT, CDR2 SNEGSKA (reference sequence). J gave up 7 bases and V 5 bases, and 6 bases lay outside the gene matches. In DNA form, the CDR3 reads TGCAGTGCTTGGGGACTAGCCGTAAATGAGCAGTTCTTC. As protein: CSAWGLAVNEQFF.

At least ten counts were recorded for this clonotype. This sequence joins TRBV15 and TRBJ2-1, with unresolved D. From germline, CDR1 is LNHNV and CDR2 YYDKDF (reference sequence). The CDR3 extends over 14 amino acids. Trimming shortened V by 4 bases and J by 7 bases, and 14 bases separated the two germline ends. For the CDR3, the DNA is TGTGCCACCAGCACGGACGTCCGATATAATGAGCAGTTCTTC. It yields the protein CATSTDVRYNEQFF. Combining the CDR3 with reference TRBV15 and TRBJ2-1 gives the whole variable domain DAMVIQNPRYQVTQFGKPVTLSCSQTLNHNVMYWYQQKSSQAPKLLFHYYDKDFNNEADTPDNFQSRRPNTSFCFLDIRSPGLGDTAMYLCATSTDVRYNEQFFGPGTRLTVL.

The V call is TRBV12-5, the J call TRBJ2-5; D is undetermined. The CDR3 contains 15 residues. Germline values: CDR1 LGHNT, CDR2 FRNRAP. The V and J ends lost 1 base and 3 bases respectively, with 12 bases between them. In DNA, the CDR3 is TGTGCTAGTGGTTTGGGGCTCGGCGTCAAAGAGACCCAGTACTTC. Protein sequence: CASGLGLGVKETQYF.

This clonotype was observed at least ten times. This chain uses TRBV7-8 with TRBJ1-6; 9 positions match TRBD1. The CDR3 runs to 16 residues. Germline lookup yields CDR1 SGHVS and CDR2 FQNEAQ. V lost 2 bases, J lost 9 bases, and 8 bases stayed unmatched. The CDR3 coding sequence is TGTGCCAGCAGCTTACTGGGACAGGGAACGGGTTCACCCCTCCACTTT. This encodes CASSLLGQGTGSPLHF.